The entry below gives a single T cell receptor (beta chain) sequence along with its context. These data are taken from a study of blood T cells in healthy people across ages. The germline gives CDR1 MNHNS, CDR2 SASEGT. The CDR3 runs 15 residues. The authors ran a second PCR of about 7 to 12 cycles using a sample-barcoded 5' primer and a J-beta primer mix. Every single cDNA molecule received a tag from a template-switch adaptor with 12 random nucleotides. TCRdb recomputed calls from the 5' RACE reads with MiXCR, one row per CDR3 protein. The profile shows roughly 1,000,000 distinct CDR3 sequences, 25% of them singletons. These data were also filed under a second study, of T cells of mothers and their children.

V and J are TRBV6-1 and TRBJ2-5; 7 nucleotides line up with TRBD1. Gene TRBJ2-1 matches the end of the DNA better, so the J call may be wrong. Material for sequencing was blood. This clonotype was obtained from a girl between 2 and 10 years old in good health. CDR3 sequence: CASSESQGLGNEQFF. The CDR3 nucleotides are TGTGCCAGCAGTGAGTCACAGGGGTTAGGCAATGAGCAGTTCTTC.